This T cell receptor beta chain was obtained from a study of blood T cells in healthy people across ages. Notes on the study in general: Significant beta diversity loss was already apparent by age roughly 40, declining roughly linearly.

This clonotype has a handful of counts. Its antigen remains unknown. Together with a sample-barcoded 5' primer, a J-beta primer mix was included in a second PCR lasting roughly 6 to 12 cycles. Tagging of each cDNA molecule was performed by a template-switch adaptor with 12 random nucleotides. TCRdb re-derived calls from the 5' RACE reads in MiXCR, one entry per CDR3 protein. This repertoire shows just over 1 million distinct CDR3 sequences, 45% found once; its top ten account for under 20%. The germline V gene encodes CDR1 MNHEY and CDR2 SMNVEV (reference sequence). This CDR3 has 17 amino acids. The J segment lost 1 base and the V segment lost 6 bases, leaving 14 bases of the junction unmatched.

The chain recombines TRBV27 with TRBJ2-5; TRBD1 matches 7 bases. This clonotype originated in an older woman in good health. Sequenced sample: blood. CDR3 amino acids: CASSFRYTGDPQETQYF. CDR3 DNA sequence: TGTGCCAGCAGCTTTCGATATACAGGGGACCCCCAAGAGACCCAGTACTTC.